These 27 T cell receptor beta chains were sequenced from one sample in a study of T cells in localized non-small cell lung cancer. The protocol was immunoSEQ multiplex PCR, while the TCRdb copy is restricted to in-frame clones and leaves out a portion. The table lists over 65,000 clones, approximately 88% of them singletons. The sequencing here drew on peripheral blood, taken before any cancer treatment. These TCRs come from a female donor older than 55 with stage I lung adenocarcinoma.

This clone was found a few times. The rearrangement links TRBV10-3 to TRBJ1-5; no reliable D call. Trimming stripped 6 bases from V and 5 bases from J, with 8 bases between. Germline-derived CDR1 and CDR2 are ENHRY and SYGVKD. This CDR3 region has 12 residues. The CDR3 nucleotides read TGTGCCATCAGCCAAGAGCATCAGCCCCAGCATTTT. Residues: CAISQEHQPQHF.

The chain employs TRBV5-1 and TRBJ1-4; 10 nucleotides match TRBD1. CDR1 and CDR2 (germline): SGHRS, YFSETQ. Trimming at V came to 1 base and at J to 4 bases, leaving 7 bases not matched to a gene. The CDR3 runs to 17 residues. Here the CDR3 DNA reads TGCGCCAGCAGCTTGTCCTGGGACAGGGGTTTTAATGAAAAACTGTTTTTT. It is translated as CASSLSWDRGFNEKLFF.

The V and J genes are TRBV28 and TRBJ1-1; no clear D. Between the trimmed V and J ends, which lost 1 base and 2 bases, there was a span of 11 bases. Per the germline V gene, CDR1 is MDHEN and CDR2 is SYDVKM. The CDR3 extends over 15 amino acids. The CDR3, as DNA: TGTGCCAGCAGTTTATTAGCGGCCGGAAACACTGAAGCTTTCTTT. It translates to CASSLLAAGNTEAFF.

This sequence joins TRBV6-5 and TRBJ2-4, with D perhaps TRBD1 or TRBD2 (5 bases each). Germline CDR1 and CDR2: MNHEY and SVGAGI. The CDR3 covers 13 residues. V was clipped by 7 bases and J by 2 bases, with 9 bases between them. CDR3 nucleotides: TGTGCCAGCACCGGGACGTCCAAAAACATTCAGTACTTC. Protein sequence: CASTGTSKNIQYF.

This clone has a single count. The V and J genes are TRBV7-2 and TRBJ1-4; possible D gene TRBD1, 5 bases. Germline V gene data show CDR1 as SGHTA and CDR2 as FQGNSA. CDR3 length: 17 residues. Trimming removed 2 bases from V and 0 bases from J, with 13 bases in between. CDR3 residues: CASSLSLRDATNEKLFF. CDR3 DNA: TGTGCCAGCAGCTTATCCCTCAGGGATGCAACTAATGAAAAACTGTTTTTT.

The V call is TRBV2, the J call TRBJ1-2, with TRBD1 matching 7 bases. With 4 bases clipped from V and 8 bases from J, the junction kept 10 bases outside the gene matches. CDR1 and CDR2 from the germline V gene are SNHLY and FYNNEI. This CDR3 spans 14 amino acids. The CDR3 bases are TGTGCCAGCAGTGCCTGGGAGGGGGCGCAAGGCTACACCTTC. Its protein is CASSAWEGAQGYTF.

This sequence joins TRBV7-3 and TRBJ2-4; D remains ambiguous. There are 13 residues in the CDR3. Trimming left V 5 bases short and J 5 bases short, with 10 bases between. The germline CDR1 and CDR2 sequences are SGHTA and FQGTGA. DNA for the CDR3: TGTGCCAGCAGCAGCTCCCATGAAAACATTCAGTACTTC. It yields the protein CASSSSHENIQYF.

V usage is TRBV9 and J usage is TRBJ2-1; 11 bases align to TRBD2. V was pared by 0 bases and J by 4 bases, with 3 bases of the junction left unmatched. The CDR3 runs to 16 residues. Looked up from germline, CDR1 is SGDLS and CDR2 is YYNGEE. This chain's CDR3 is CASSVGTSGLYNEQFF. In DNA, the CDR3 is TGTGCCAGCAGCGTAGGGACTAGCGGGTTATACAATGAGCAGTTCTTC.

This clone was seen once. The chain recombines TRBV11-3 with TRBJ2-2; no clear D. The CDR3 extends over 12 amino acids. Germline V gene lookup returns CDR1 SGHNT and CDR2 YENEEA. V lost 2 bases, J lost 7 bases, and 5 bases lay in between. CDR3 coding DNA: TGTGCCAGCAGCTTAAGTTACGGGGAGCTGTTTTTT. This gives the protein CASSLSYGELFF.

This clone was recorded only once. The chain recombines TRBV7-8 with TRBJ2-3; D is perhaps TRBD2 (6 bases). Germline V lookup: CDR1 SGHVS, CDR2 FQNEAQ. With 7 bases removed from V and 0 bases from J, the gap between germline ends came to 11 bases. The CDR3 totals 14 residues. CDR3 sequence reads: CASTIGGSTDTQYF. CDR3 sequence (DNA): TGTGCCAGCACGATCGGGGGTAGCACAGATACGCAGTATTTT.

The rearrangement links TRBV15 to TRBJ2-3; D is unclear. Germline lookup yields CDR1 LNHNV and CDR2 YYDKDF (reference sequence). V was trimmed by 1 base and J by 6 bases, leaving 8 bases between them. The CDR3 is made up of 13 amino acids. CDR3 protein: CATSRVKTDTQYF. The CDR3 DNA reads as TGTGCCACCAGCAGAGTAAAGACGGATACGCAGTATTTT.

The chain links TRBV5-6 to TRBJ2-1; no firm D call. The CDR3 is made up of 15 amino acids. From germline, CDR1 is SGHDT and CDR2 YYEEEE. The ends were cut back, 0 bases at V and 7 bases at J, with 14 bases in the middle. The CDR3 is CASSLGRAPRNEQFF. In DNA, the CDR3 is TGTGCCAGCAGCTTGGGCCGAGCCCCTCGGAATGAGCAGTTCTTC. Combining the CDR3 with reference TRBV5-6 and TRBJ2-1 gives the whole variable domain DAGVTQSPTHLIKTRGQQVTLRCSPKSGHDTVSWYQQALGQGPQFIFQYYEEEERQRGNFPDRFSGHQFPNYSSELNVNALLLGDSALYLCASSLGRAPRNEQFFGPGTRLTVL.

V is TRBV10-1 and J is TRBJ2-6, with unresolved D. V was clipped by 8 bases and J by 0 bases, with 26 bases between them. The CDR3 contains 20 residues. The germline CDR1 and CDR2 sequences are WNHNN and SYGVQD (reference sequence). For the CDR3, the DNA is TGCGCCAGCCCACGAACCCGGGTTCACGCCGTCATCTCTGGGGCCAACGTCCTGACTTTC. This encodes CASPRTRVHAVISGANVLTF.

CDR3 sequence reads: CASSLLTGTSVGGDEQFF. Here the CDR3 DNA reads TGTGCCAGCAGTTTATTAACCGGGACTAGCGTGGGTGGAGATGAGCAGTTCTTC. This rearrangement joins TRBV28 to TRBJ2-1, with 10 nucleotides matching TRBD2. CDR3 length: 18 amino acids. Looked up from germline, CDR1 is MDHEN and CDR2 is SYDVKM. Losses at the gene ends were 1 base for V and 8 bases for J; bases not matched to a gene: 14.

The chain employs TRBV5-1 and TRBJ2-1; 9 bases fit TRBD2. The CDR3 is 17 residues long. Germline V gives CDR1 SGHRS, CDR2 YFSETQ. The J segment lost 9 bases and the V segment lost 5 bases, leaving 18 bases of the junction unmatched. The CDR3 nucleotides read TGCGCCAGCAGTCCTTCTAGCGGGGACGCCCGGTGGAGTGAGCAGTTCTTC. It encodes CASSPSSGDARWSEQFF.

This chain connects TRBV19 to TRBJ1-5, with D possibly matching TRBD1 (6 bases). The length of the CDR3 is 13 residues. V lost 6 bases, J lost 7 bases, and 13 bases lay in between. Germline V gene lookup returns CDR1 LNHDA and CDR2 SQIVND (reference sequence). In nucleotides, the CDR3 is TGTGCCAGTAGCTACAGCAGGGGCCAGCCCCAGCATTTT. Translation gives CASSYSRGQPQHF.

The chain joins TRBV28 to TRBJ1-1, with D perhaps TRBD1 (5 bases). The germline CDR1 and CDR2 sequences are MDHEN and SYDVKM. V was pared by 2 bases and J by 5 bases, with 9 bases between. The CDR3 has 13 residues. CDR3 sequence reads: CASSLVGRTEAFF. In DNA form, the CDR3 reads TGTGCCAGCAGTTTAGTGGGGCGGACTGAAGCTTTCTTT.

The CDR3 region has the DNA TGTGCCAGCTCACCACGGACAGGGAACACCCTCAAGGCAGGGGCCAACGTCCTGACTTTC. Its protein is CASSPRTGNTLKAGANVLTF. This sequence joins TRBV18 and TRBJ2-6, with 8 bases aligning to TRBD1. The J segment lost 4 bases and the V segment lost 1 base, leaving 15 bases of the junction unmatched. CDR1 is KGHSH, CDR2 LQKENI, per germline. The CDR3 loop spans 20 amino acids.

The chain employs TRBV18 and TRBJ1-5; TRBD1 matches at 8 bases. The CDR3 consists of 15 residues. Germline CDR1 and CDR2: KGHSH and LQKENI. Trimming cost V 2 bases and J 7 bases; bases outside gene matches: 7. The CDR3 loop reads CASSPDRGFRQPQHF. CDR3 coding DNA: TGTGCCAGCTCACCAGACAGGGGTTTTCGGCAGCCCCAGCATTTT.

The rearrangement joins TRBV15 to TRBJ2-3; 8 positions match TRBD2. The length of the CDR3 is 19 residues. Trimming at V came to 0 bases and at J to 1 base, leaving 12 bases not matched to a gene. CDR1 is LNHNV, CDR2 YYDKDF, per germline (reference sequence). The CDR3 DNA is TGTGCCACCAGCAGAGATGTACCCGGCGGGGGGCTTGGCACAGATACGCAGTATTTT. Translating gives CATSRDVPGGGLGTDTQYF.

The chain carries TRBV29-1 and TRBJ1-3; D gene unclear. This CDR3 comprises 11 residues. With 0 bases removed from V and 9 bases from J, the gap between germline ends came to 6 bases. The V gene's germline CDR1 is SQVTM and CDR2 ANQGSEA. CDR3 region: CSVEEHGTIYF. CDR3 sequence (DNA): TGCAGCGTTGAAGAACATGGCACCATATATTTT.

This chain joins TRBV18 and TRBJ2-6; D ambiguous. The CDR3 runs to 16 residues. CDR1 and CDR2 (germline): KGHSH, LQKENI. Trimming stripped 5 bases from V and 0 bases from J, with 11 bases between. Here the CDR3 DNA reads TGTGCCAGCTCAAATTACGCTGACTCTGGGGCCAACGTCCTGACTTTC. Translated, it gives CASSNYADSGANVLTF. The whole variable domain, remainder taken from reference TRBV18 and TRBJ2-6, is NAGVMQNPRHLVRRRGQEARLRCSPMKGHSHVYWYRQLPEEGLKFMVYLQKENIIDESGMPKERFSAEFPKEGPSILRIQQVVRGDSAAYFCASSNYADSGANVLTFGAGSRLTVL.

This chain uses TRBV5-1 with TRBJ1-4; no clear D gene. The germline V and J ends were trimmed by 4 bases and 4 bases, with 17 bases remaining between them. This CDR3 region has 16 residues. Germline V CDR1 and CDR2: SGHRS, YFSETQ. CDR3 loop: CASSEGRTNYNEKLFF. The DNA for the CDR3 is TGCGCCAGCAGCGAAGGGAGAACCAACTATAATGAAAAACTGTTTTTT. The variable domain in full, completed from reference TRBV5-1 and TRBJ1-4, reads KAGVTQTPRYLIKTRGQQVTLSCSPISGHRSVSWYQQTPGQGLQFLFEYFSETQRNKGNFPGRFSGRQFSNSRSEMNVSTLELGDSALYLCASSEGRTNYNEKLFFGSGTQLSVL.

The chain employs TRBV2 and TRBJ2-7; D is unclear. In germline, CDR1 is SNHLY, CDR2 FYNNEI. The CDR3 runs to 12 residues. The V gene lost 5 bases and the J gene lost 5 bases, with 10 bases spanning the gap. DNA for the CDR3: TGTGCCAGCAGTCCTGCAGCTAACGAGCAGTACTTC. Protein: CASSPAANEQYF. Using reference TRBV2 and TRBJ2-7 for the parts outside the CDR3, the full variable domain is EPEVTQTPSHQVTQMGQEVILRCVPISNHLYFYWYRQILGQKVEFLVSFYNNEISEKSEIFDDQFSVERPDGSNFTLKIRSTKLEDSAMYFCASSPAANEQYFGPGTRLTVT.

This chain connects TRBV5-1 to TRBJ1-5; maybe TRBD1 (6 bases). The germline CDR1 and CDR2 sequences are SGHRS and YFSETQ. Trimming stripped 0 bases from V and 7 bases from J, with 14 bases between. This CDR3 comprises 15 residues. This chain's CDR3 is CASSLEGGHGQPQHF. CDR3 DNA sequence: TGCGCCAGCAGCTTGGAGGGGGGACACGGCCAGCCCCAGCATTTT.

The rearrangement joins TRBV21-1 to TRBJ1-3; TRBD1 is the table's D call and was not checked against the DNA. TRBV21-1 is marked as a pseudogene. The CDR3 extends over 24 amino acids. This chain's CDR3 is CASSKVVPRSSSWAEPLSGNTIYF. CDR3 nucleotides: TGTGCCAGCAGCAAAGTGGTCCCGCGCAGTTCCTCCTGGGCCGAACCTCTCTCTGGAAACACCATATATTTT.

The chain links TRBV18 to TRBJ1-1, with D hard to call. CDR1 is KGHSH and CDR2 is LQKENI in the germline V gene. The CDR3 is 13 residues long. V lost 5 bases to trimming and J lost 0 bases, with 7 bases between them. DNA for the CDR3: TGTGCCAGCTCAACCCGATTGAACACTGAAGCTTTCTTT. It specifies CASSTRLNTEAFF.